A single sample gave rise to the 19 T cell receptor beta chains below, sequenced in a study of breast tumors, draining lymph nodes, adjacent tissues. Axillary draining lymph nodes of breast cancer patients supplied the node samples. TCRdb processed the multiplex PCR reads anew with MiXCR; each CDR3 protein has one entry. Here the sample spans over 70,000 distinct CDR3 sequences, 25% to 35% being singletons. Sequencing was carried out using axillary lymph node tissue. The receptors come from a female donor with breast cancer. Some clones in this sample may be carry-over from other donors' samples.

This clonotype was picked up many times. The chain couples TRBV19 to TRBJ2-3; 14 bases fit TRBD2. Trimming at V came to 5 bases and at J to 4 bases, leaving 5 bases not matched to a gene. The CDR3 sequence is 16 residues long. Germline V gene sequence: CDR1 LNHDA, CDR2 SQIVND (reference sequence). CDR3 in amino acids: CASSSRLAGGSDTQYF. CDR3 DNA sequence: TGTGCCAGTAGTTCCCGACTAGCGGGAGGGTCAGATACGCAGTATTTT.

This clonotype showed up many times. Germline is not matched at one junction end, which may reflect a read error. The rearrangement uses TRBV6-5 and TRBJ2-2, with unresolved D. CDR1 is MNHEY and CDR2 is SVGAGI in the germline V gene. The CDR3 sequence is 14 residues long. CDR3 protein: CASSHSTNTGELFF. Written as DNA, the CDR3 is TGTGCCAGCAGTCACTCGACTAACACCGGGGAGCTGTTTTTT.

This clonotype occurred many times. V gene TRBV19 combines with J gene TRBJ2-6; possibly TRBD2 for D (6 bases). Trimming removed 4 bases from V and 3 bases from J, with 16 bases in between. Germline V gene sequence: CDR1 LNHDA, CDR2 SQIVND (reference sequence). This CDR3 has 17 amino acids. CDR3 nucleotide sequence: TGTGCCAGTAGTAACGGCGGGGCGTTTTATGGGGCCAACGTCCTGACTTTC. It encodes CASSNGGAFYGANVLTF.

The table lists this clonotype with many counts. The chain couples TRBV6-1 to TRBJ1-2; D is possibly TRBD1 (5 bases). This CDR3 region has 15 residues. Germline V CDR1 and CDR2: MNHNS, SASEGT. V was trimmed by 2 bases and J by 4 bases, leaving 14 bases between them. The CDR3 DNA reads as TGTGCCAGCAGTGAAAAGAGGGGCTTTAGCTATGGCTACACCTTC. Amino acid sequence: CASSEKRGFSYGYTF.

This clonotype was picked up a small number of times. The chain is built from TRBV6-5 and TRBJ1-1; D possibly corresponds to TRBD1 (5 bases). Trimming shortened V by 2 bases and J by 8 bases, and 12 bases separated the two germline ends. The CDR3 runs 13 residues. Per the germline V gene, CDR1 is MNHEY and CDR2 is SVGAGI. The CDR3 coding sequence is TGTGCCAGCAGTTACGGCCCAGGGTGGGAAGCTTTCTTT. It encodes CASSYGPGWEAFF.

Points on this clonotype: A read error may be the cause here, since a much bigger clone is one base away. The chain links TRBV20-1 to TRBJ2-7, with 8 bases identical to TRBD2. V shed 0 bases, J shed 10 bases, and the junction held 11 bases outside the gene matches. Germline values: CDR1 DFQATT, CDR2 SNEGSKA (reference sequence). The CDR3 spans 14 residues. The CDR3: CSARDRKTGGSQYF. In nucleotides, the CDR3 is TGCAGTGCTAGAGATCGAAAAACGGGAGGGAGTCAGTACTTC.

The table lists this clonotype with many counts. The chain links TRBV7-2 to TRBJ2-7; the match to TRBD1 covers 8 bases. The CDR3 covers 14 residues. The trim removed 9 bases at V and 0 bases at J, leaving 7 bases unmatched. CDR1 is SGHTA and CDR2 is FQGNSA in the germline V gene. The CDR3 protein is CASMRDRSSYEQYF. For the CDR3, the DNA is TGTGCCAGTATGCGGGACAGGAGCTCCTACGAGCAGTACTTC.

This clonotype was observed at least ten times. The rearrangement joins TRBV3-1 to TRBJ2-1, with 8 bases aligning to TRBD1. Germline V gene lookup returns CDR1 LGHDT and CDR2 YNNKEL (reference sequence). The CDR3 totals 16 residues. With 4 bases clipped from V and 3 bases from J, the junction kept 8 bases outside the gene matches. The CDR3 DNA follows: TGTGCCAGCAGCCGCGGACAGGGCGGTGTCTACAATGAGCAGTTCTTC. Its translation: CASSRGQGGVYNEQFF.

This clonotype was picked up one time. The gene calls are TRBV7-2 and TRBJ2-1; the D gene is possibly TRBD2 (6 bases). Germline loops: CDR1 SGHTA, CDR2 FQGNSA. CDR3 length: 17 amino acids. Trimming cost V 0 bases and J 2 bases, with 14 bases left between them. CDR3 region: CASSLAGAGQAYNEQFF. For the CDR3, the DNA is TGTGCCAGCAGCTTAGCGGGTGCGGGGCAGGCCTACAATGAGCAGTTCTTC. Full variable domain (missing parts from reference TRBV7-2 and TRBJ2-1): GAGVSQSPSNKVTEKGKDVELRCDPISGHTALYWYRQSLGQGLEFLIYFQGNSAPDKSGLPSDRFSAERTGGSVSTLTIQRTQQEDSAVYLCASSLAGAGQAYNEQFFGPGTRLTVL.

This chain uses TRBV3-1 with TRBJ2-1; 11 positions match TRBD2. Looked up from germline, CDR1 is LGHDT and CDR2 is YNNKEL (reference sequence). The CDR3 spans 20 residues. V was pared by 2 bases and J by 7 bases, with 19 bases of the junction left unmatched. CDR3 coding DNA: TGTGCCAGCAGCCAATTTTCTTCTAGCGGGAGGCCCACGGGGATGAATGAGCAGTTCTTC. This encodes CASSQFSSSGRPTGMNEQFF.

Comments on this clonotype: Because the CDR3 is missing its conserved closing phenylalanine or tryptophan, this is likely a read error. The chain employs TRBV5-5 and TRBJ2-5, with 11 bases matching TRBD1. Germline assignment: CDR1 SGHKS and CDR2 YYEKEE (reference sequence). The CDR3 sequence is 15 residues long. The V segment lost 0 bases and the J segment 5 bases; nucleotides outside the gene matches: 3. The CDR3 nucleotides read TGTGCCAGCAGCTTGGCCGGGACAGGGGGGGAGACCCAGTACCTC. Residues: CASSLAGTGGETQYL.

The table lists this clonotype with many counts. The chain recombines TRBV13 with TRBJ2-2; TRBD2 might be the D (6 bases). CDR3 length: 16 residues. Germline CDR1 and CDR2: PRHDT and FYEKMQ (reference sequence). The ends were cut back, 4 bases at V and 8 bases at J, with 20 bases in the middle. In nucleotides, the CDR3 is TGTGCCAGCAGCTCCCGGGACTTTCCGTCAGGAGGGGAGCTGTTTTTT. This encodes CASSSRDFPSGGELFF.

This clonotype was counted ten times or more. The chain carries TRBV19 and TRBJ2-4, with TRBD2 identical over 12 bases. This CDR3 has 17 amino acids. The V gene end was trimmed by 4 bases and the J gene end by 5 bases; junction bases not matched to a gene: 9. The V gene's germline CDR1 is LNHDA and CDR2 SQIVND (reference sequence). The chain's CDR3 is CASSNVTSGRMENIQYF. The CDR3 coding sequence is TGTGCCAGTAGTAATGTCACTAGCGGGAGGATGGAAAACATTCAGTACTTC.

This clonotype was observed at least ten times. The rearrangement links TRBV27 to TRBJ1-2; D perhaps matches TRBD1 (5 bases). Germline assignment: CDR1 MNHEY and CDR2 SMNVEV (reference sequence). V was cut by 3 bases and J by 2 bases, with 10 bases left in between. The CDR3 is 14 residues long. The CDR3 bases are TGTGCCAGCAGTTTTTGGGCAGGGAACTATGGCTACACCTTC. Protein product: CASSFWAGNYGYTF.

The chain links TRBV15 to TRBJ1-6, with D perhaps TRBD1 (6 bases). Germline lookup yields CDR1 LNHNV and CDR2 YYDKDF (reference sequence). The CDR3 length is 14 residues. Trimming took 1 base from V and 7 from J, leaving 8 bases between them. CDR3 DNA sequence: TGTGCCACCAGCAGAGGGACAGCAAATTCACCCCTCCACTTT. Translating it yields CATSRGTANSPLHF.

This clonotype occurred many times. A much larger clone differs by one base, so this may be a read error. The chain links TRBV6-6 to TRBJ2-7; maybe TRBD1 (5 bases). V was cut by 5 bases and J by 0 bases, with 8 bases left in between. The CDR3 consists of 13 residues. Germline lookup yields CDR1 MNHNY and CDR2 SVGAGI (reference sequence). The CDR3 sequence: CASSPTASYEQYF. In DNA, the CDR3 is TGTGCCAGCAGTCCGACAGCCTCCTACGAGCAGTACTTC.

This clonotype was observed a handful of times. This clone may be a read error of a much larger clone one base away. This chain uses TRBV20-1 with TRBJ1-4; tentative D call: TRBD1 (6 bases). Germline-derived CDR1 and CDR2 are DFQATT and SNEGSKA (reference sequence). CDR3 length: 12 amino acids. This chain's CDR3 is CSARDINEKPFF. The DNA for the CDR3 is TGCAGTGCTCGGGACATTAATGAAAAACCGTTTTTT.

With regard to this clonotype: A read error may be the cause here, since a much bigger clone is one base away. This sequence joins TRBV5-4 and TRBJ2-5; 7 nucleotides line up with TRBD1. CDR3 length equals 14 residues. CDR1 is SGHNT, CDR2 YYREEE, per germline (reference sequence). V trimming: 4 bases; J trimming: 0 bases; junction bases outside the gene matches: 3. The CDR3 spells CASSQGQNQETQYF. The CDR3 bases are TGTGCCAGCAGCCAGGGACAGAACCAAGAGACCCAGTACTTC. Together with reference TRBV5-4 and TRBJ2-5, the CDR3 gives the full variable domain: ETGVTQSPTHLIKTRGQQVTLRCSSQSGHNTVSWYQQALGQGPQFIFQYYREEENGRGNFPPRFSGLQFPNYSSELNVNALELDDSALYLCASSQGQNQETQYFGPGTRLLVL.

This clonotype was detected many times. The rearrangement links TRBV6-1 to TRBJ1-2; 9 nucleotides agree with TRBD1. CDR1 and CDR2 (germline): MNHNS, SASEGT. CDR3 length equals 14 residues. The trim removed 8 bases at V and 8 bases at J, leaving 12 bases unmatched. In DNA form, the CDR3 reads TGTGCCAGCCAAGTGATGGGGACAGGGCGCGGCTACACCTTC. This gives the protein CASQVMGTGRGYTF.